The 18 T cell receptor beta chains given below trace back to one sample, sequenced in a study of blood T cell repertoires in COVID-19. Some clones are missing from TCRdb's copy, which holds only in-frame ones; the method was immunoSEQ multiplex PCR. The data hold 43,000 or so clones, with 80% to 90% observed a single time. Sequences were obtained from peripheral blood. Receptors originate from a man aged 60-69 years with active COVID-19.

This chain links TRBV5-4 with TRBJ1-2; maybe TRBD1 (6 bases). Germline V gene data show CDR1 as SGHNT and CDR2 as YYREEE (reference sequence). The ends were cut back, 0 bases at V and 5 bases at J, with 11 bases in the middle. The CDR3 is 14 residues long. As DNA, the CDR3 is TGTGCCAGCAGCTTGGACAGGGAAACTTATGGCTACACCTTC. Translation gives CASSLDRETYGYTF.

This sequence joins TRBV28 and TRBJ1-1; 7 bases fit TRBD1. CDR3 length equals 14 residues. Germline V gene data show CDR1 as MDHEN and CDR2 as SYDVKM. The ends lost 4 bases at V and 4 bases at J; junction bases unmatched: 6. The CDR3 DNA reads TGTGCCAGCAGTTCAGGGGGAATGGGCACTGAAGCTTTCTTT. Protein: CASSSGGMGTEAFF.

V is TRBV6-6 and J is TRBJ1-3; possibly TRBD1 for D (5 bases). The CDR3 extends over 15 amino acids. The germline gives CDR1 MNHNY, CDR2 SVGAGI (reference sequence). The germline V and J ends were trimmed by 4 bases and 0 bases, with 10 bases remaining between them. The CDR3 spells CASSSGLTSGNTIYF. CDR3 coding DNA: TGTGCCAGCAGTTCGGGACTGACCTCTGGAAACACCATATATTTT.

The V gene is TRBV4-1, the J gene TRBJ2-7, with TRBD1 identical over 8 bases. This CDR3 spans 14 amino acids. Germline V CDR1 and CDR2: MGHRA, YSYEKL. J lost 6 bases, V lost 0 bases, and 4 bases had no gene match. CDR3 sequence (DNA): TGCGCCAGCAGCCAAGATCGGACAGGGACCGAGCAGTACTTC. Translation gives CASSQDRTGTEQYF.

The rearrangement uses TRBV5-1 and TRBJ2-2; possibly TRBD2 for D (6 bases). The length of the CDR3 is 16 residues. Trimming left V 4 bases short and J 2 bases short, with 15 bases between. In germline, CDR1 is SGHRS, CDR2 YFSETQ. The chain's CDR3 is CASSPAGTLNTGELFF. DNA of the CDR3: TGCGCCAGCAGCCCCGCCGGGACTCTAAACACCGGGGAGCTGTTTTTT.

This chain connects TRBV2 to TRBJ1-2; D remains ambiguous. This CDR3 comprises 13 residues. With 7 bases removed from V and 8 bases from J, the gap between germline ends came to 17 bases. Looked up from germline, CDR1 is SNHLY and CDR2 is FYNNEI. Here the CDR3 reads CASIPRGGSGYTF. In DNA form, the CDR3 reads TGTGCCAGCATCCCCAGAGGAGGGTCCGGCTACACCTTC.

The chain uses TRBV29-1 and TRBJ2-5, with 7 bases fitting TRBD1. Germline V gene sequence: CDR1 SQVTM, CDR2 ANQGSEA. The CDR3 loop spans 13 amino acids. V dropped 8 bases and J dropped 5; count of bases not matched to a gene: 11. This chain's CDR3 is CSSQRGREETQYF. For the CDR3, the DNA is TGCAGCTCCCAGAGGGGGCGTGAGGAGACCCAGTACTTC.

Only a few counts were recorded for this clone. V gene TRBV6-1 combines with J gene TRBJ2-3, with TRBD2 identical over 7 bases. Trimming at V came to 3 bases and at J to 3 bases, leaving 6 bases not matched to a gene. Germline V gene data show CDR1 as MNHNS and CDR2 as SASEGT. This CDR3 spans 15 amino acids. CDR3 DNA: TGTGCCAGCAGTGAGCGGGAGAGGGAGACAGATACGCAGTATTTT. Residues: CASSERERETDTQYF.

The chain recombines TRBV19 with TRBJ1-6; 9 nucleotides match TRBD1. CDR3 length equals 14 residues. Trimming at V came to 8 bases and at J to 6 bases, leaving 5 bases not matched to a gene. Germline V gene data show CDR1 as LNHDA and CDR2 as SQIVND (reference sequence). CDR3: CASSGQGPNSPLHF. Written as DNA, the CDR3 is TGTGCCAGTTCCGGACAGGGGCCTAATTCACCCCTCCACTTT.

DNA for the CDR3: TGTGCCAGCAGCTTAGATTGGGCTAGCGGGAGGGTCCCCTACGAGCAGTACTTC. Amino acids: CASSLDWASGRVPYEQYF. This chain links TRBV11-2 with TRBJ2-7; 12 bases align to TRBD2. The V gene's germline CDR1 is SGHAT and CDR2 FQNNGV. Losses at the gene ends were 0 bases for V and 2 bases for J; bases not matched to a gene: 8. The CDR3 totals 18 residues.

V usage is TRBV19 and J usage is TRBJ1-2; D ambiguous. Trimming took off 6 bases at V and 6 bases at J, with 17 bases between the two ends. This CDR3 is built from 14 residues. CDR1 and CDR2 (germline): LNHDA, SQIVND (reference sequence). This CDR3 is CASRPPGSDNGYTF. CDR3 DNA: TGTGCCAGTAGGCCGCCGGGGTCAGACAATGGCTACACCTTC.

This chain connects TRBV6-2 or TRBV6-3 to TRBJ2-5; D is possibly TRBD2 (6 bases). Germline CDR1 and CDR2: MNHEY and SVGEGT. The CDR3 runs 15 residues. V was trimmed by 2 bases and J by 5 bases, leaving 15 bases between them. As DNA, the CDR3 is TGTGCCAGCAGTTACGGAGGGAGAGGAGAGGAGACCCAGTACTTC. Translation: CASSYGGRGEETQYF.

V is TRBV9 and J is TRBJ2-7; a possible D gene is TRBD1 (5 bases). This CDR3 comprises 16 residues. CDR1 is SGDLS and CDR2 is YYNGEE in the germline V gene. V lost 2 bases to trimming and J lost 2 bases, with 17 bases between them. The CDR3 region is CASSVGQGGRAYEQYF. CDR3 nucleotide sequence: TGTGCCAGCAGCGTGGGTCAGGGCGGTCGAGCCTACGAGCAGTACTTC.

The V gene is TRBV12-5, the J gene TRBJ1-2; TRBD1 aligns across 7 bases. Germline V lookup: CDR1 LGHNT, CDR2 FRNRAP. The V segment lost 1 base and the J segment 3 bases; nucleotides outside the gene matches: 8. This CDR3 is built from 16 residues. CDR3 sequence: CASGLDSGGGDYGYTF. The CDR3 region has the DNA TGTGCTAGTGGTTTGGATTCAGGGGGAGGCGACTATGGCTACACCTTC.

The chain combines TRBV4-1 with TRBJ1-5; 8 bases map to TRBD1. Trimming took 3 bases from V and 1 from J; bases not matched to a gene: 5. Germline V CDR1 and CDR2: MGHRA, YSYEKL. The CDR3 consists of 16 residues. CDR3 residues: CASSHFQGASNQPQHF. The DNA for the CDR3 is TGCGCCAGCAGCCACTTTCAGGGGGCAAGCAATCAGCCCCAGCATTTT.

The DNA of the CDR3 is TGTGCCAGTAGCCCCCCCCGAGGATTACTAAGTTGGGGGGTGATGTTTTTT. As protein: CASSPPRGLLSWGVMFF. V is TRBV19 and J is TRBJ1-4; D perhaps matches TRBD1 (5 bases). Germline V gives CDR1 LNHDA, CDR2 SQIVND (reference sequence). The length of the CDR3 is 17 residues. Trimming shortened V by 6 bases and J by 15 bases, and 32 bases separated the two germline ends.

The V call is TRBV2, the J call TRBJ2-1; D may be TRBD1 (5 bases). This CDR3 contains 13 residues. Germline-derived CDR1 and CDR2 are SNHLY and FYNNEI. V lost 4 bases and J 9 bases, leaving 13 bases between the germline ends. The CDR3 coding sequence is TGTGCCAGCAGTGCGGTACAGGATGGTGAGCAGTTCTTC. Its protein is CASSAVQDGEQFF.

The rearrangement uses TRBV29-1 and TRBJ1-2; 8 positions match TRBD1. Germline V gene data show CDR1 as SQVTM and CDR2 as ANQGSEA. The V and J ends lost 4 bases and 3 bases, in that order; junction bases with no gene match: 13. The CDR3 runs 16 residues. The CDR3 nucleotides are TGCAGCGTTGGCGGGCAGGGGGCGAATTTTGACTATGGCTACACCTTC. This sequence encodes CSVGGQGANFDYGYTF.